Each of the 24 T cell receptor beta chains below was sequenced from the same sample in a study of T cells in tumors after PD-1 blockade (dated by TCRdb to the late 2010s). This specimen's time point label, per the study, means: first of two post-therapy site-matched biopsies about 2 months apart. The library was produced with the immunoSEQ multiplex PCR assay. The clones in this table, taken by TCRdb from immuneACCESS, are in-frame only. Not every clone is retained; where verified, under half of the shortfall comes from an unresolved V gene, and the cause of the rest is unknown. The sample yields a few thousand clones; around two thirds were counted once. The ten largest clones add up to around 16% of the sample. Source: tumor tissue, taken after anti-PD-1 treatment. The receptors come from a human donor with basal cell carcinoma.

The CDR3 reads CASTRDPTEKLFF. CDR3 DNA: TGTGCCAGCACCCGGGACCCCACCGAAAAACTGTTTTTT. V is TRBV6-5 and J is TRBJ1-4, with a weak D call TRBD1 (5 bases). CDR1 is MNHEY, CDR2 SVGAGI, per germline. The CDR3 is 13 amino acids. The germline V and J ends were trimmed by 7 bases and 8 bases, with 14 bases remaining between them.

A few counts support this clone. The CDR3 sequence is CASSSRKQGATDTQYF. The CDR3 nucleotides read TGTGCCAGCAGCTCTCGCAAACAGGGGGCAACAGATACGCAGTATTTT. This sequence joins TRBV5-4 and TRBJ2-3; 9 nucleotides align to TRBD1. The length of the CDR3 is 16 residues. V shed 3 bases and J 3 bases; nucleotides not matched to a gene: 8. CDR1 is SGHNT and CDR2 is YYREEE in the germline V gene (reference sequence).

This chain links TRBV2 with TRBJ2-7; unclear D gene. The germline V gene encodes CDR1 SNHLY and CDR2 FYNNEI. Trimming took 8 bases from V and 1 from J, leaving 9 bases between them. This CDR3 region has 12 residues. The CDR3 DNA sequence: TGTGCCAGCCGGGCAGTTTCCTACGAGCAGTACTTC. This codes for CASRAVSYEQYF.

In its sample, this clone was seen once. This rearrangement joins TRBV6-5 to TRBJ2-5; a weak D match, TRBD2 (5 bases). The V end was cut by 10 bases, the J end by 5 bases, with 23 bases between. The CDR3 runs to 15 residues. From germline, CDR1 is MNHEY and CDR2 SVGAGI. CDR3 sequence (DNA): TGTGCCACTTCCCGAGGGAGAAATACTTATGAGACCCAGTACTTC. The encoded protein is CATSRGRNTYETQYF.

The chain carries TRBV7-6 and TRBJ1-1; 7 bases line up with TRBD1. Germline V gene lookup returns CDR1 SGHVS and CDR2 FNYEAQ. The length of the CDR3 is 17 residues. V shed 2 bases, J shed 1 base, and the junction held 10 bases outside the gene matches. The CDR3 DNA is TGTGCCAGCAGCTTAACAGGGGCTCCCTCTAAGAACACTGAAGCTTTCTTT. It is translated as CASSLTGAPSKNTEAFF.

This clone was found a few times. The chain couples TRBV7-9 to TRBJ2-7, with TRBD2 matching over 8 bases. Germline V CDR1 and CDR2: SEHNR, FQNEAQ (reference sequence). The CDR3 spans 15 residues. J gave up 2 bases and V 5 bases, and 8 bases lay outside the gene matches. The CDR3 region is CASSHHGGVAYEQYF. In DNA form, the CDR3 reads TGTGCCAGCAGCCACCACGGGGGGGTAGCCTACGAGCAGTACTTC.

This clone was observed a few times. The rearrangement joins TRBV2 to TRBJ1-2, with D unresolved. Trimming cost V 8 bases and J 6 bases, with 7 bases left between them. This CDR3 region has 10 residues. CDR1 and CDR2 (germline): SNHLY, FYNNEI. Here the CDR3 reads CASQADGYTF. The CDR3 bases are TGTGCCAGCCAAGCGGATGGCTACACCTTC. The complete variable domain, with remaining parts taken from reference TRBV2 and TRBJ1-2, reads EPEVTQTPSHQVTQMGQEVILRCVPISNHLYFYWYRQILGQKVEFLVSFYNNEISEKSEIFDDQFSVERPDGSNFTLKIRSTKLEDSAMYFCASQADGYTFGSGTRLTVV.

This chain uses TRBV5-1 with TRBJ1-1, with a weak D call TRBD1 (5 bases). The CDR3 covers 15 residues. The V end was cut by 4 bases, the J end by 1 base, with 14 bases between. The germline gives CDR1 SGHRS, CDR2 YFSETQ. This CDR3 reads CASSGFWGSNTEAFF. The CDR3 DNA is TGCGCCAGCAGCGGATTTTGGGGGTCGAACACTGAAGCTTTCTTT.

This clone has just one count. This sequence joins TRBV6-5 and TRBJ1-1; TRBD1 is a possible D gene (6 bases). V was cut by 0 bases and J by 4 bases, with 12 bases left in between. The germline CDR1 and CDR2 sequences are MNHEY and SVGAGI. CDR3 length equals 15 residues. The CDR3: CASSYSGRGRTEAFF. DNA for the CDR3: TGTGCCAGCAGTTACTCGGGCAGGGGTCGCACTGAAGCTTTCTTT.

The rearrangement joins TRBV7-8 to TRBJ2-1, with 13 bases matching TRBD2. CDR3 length: 19 residues. V lost 3 bases and J lost 0; bases outside the gene matches: 8. Germline V lookup: CDR1 SGHVS, CDR2 FQNEAQ. The CDR3 reads CASSFDGLAGASSYNEQFF. In nucleotides, the CDR3 is TGTGCCAGCAGCTTCGATGGACTAGCGGGGGCCTCCTCCTACAATGAGCAGTTCTTC. Full variable domain (outside the CDR3, taken from reference TRBV7-8 and TRBJ2-1): GAGVSQSPRYKVAKRGQDVALRCDPISGHVSLFWYQQALGQGPEFLTYFQNEAQLDKSGLPSDRFFAERPEGSVSTLKIQRTQQEDSAVYLCASSFDGLAGASSYNEQFFGPGTRLTVL.

The chain combines TRBV3-1 (or the pseudogene TRBV3-2) with TRBJ1-1, with D uncertain. This CDR3 spans 13 amino acids. Looked up from germline, CDR1 is LGHDT and CDR2 is YNNKEL (reference sequence). V gave up 8 bases and J gave up 2 bases, with 12 bases separating them. DNA of the CDR3: TGTGCCAGCGCCTTCGGCGGAAACACTGAAGCTTTCTTT. Amino acid sequence: CASAFGGNTEAFF.

The chain joins TRBV5-4 to TRBJ2-7, with 8 bases aligning to TRBD2. The CDR3 is 16 amino acids. The V and J ends lost 0 bases and 0 bases, in that order; junction bases with no gene match: 5. Germline V gives CDR1 SGHNT, CDR2 YYREEE (reference sequence). The CDR3: CASSLVSGGNSYEQYF. The DNA of the CDR3 is TGTGCCAGCAGCTTGGTGAGCGGGGGCAACTCCTACGAGCAGTACTTC.

This sequence joins TRBV28 and TRBJ2-2; D unclear. This CDR3 spans 13 amino acids. Trimming stripped 6 bases from V and 6 bases from J, with 11 bases between. Per germline, CDR1 MDHEN and CDR2 SYDVKM. This chain's CDR3 is CASSRDGPGELFF. CDR3 nucleotide sequence: TGTGCCAGCAGCCGAGATGGACCCGGGGAGCTGTTTTTT.

CDR3 residues: CASSFGSEQFF. In DNA, the CDR3 is TGTGCCAGCAGTTTTGGCAGTGAGCAGTTCTTC. V usage is TRBV12-3 or TRBV12-4 and J usage is TRBJ2-1; D gene ambiguous. The V gene lost 3 bases and the J gene lost 9 bases, with 6 bases spanning the gap. The CDR3 has 11 residues.

The chain recombines TRBV23-1 with TRBJ1-4; D is uncertain. TRBV23-1 is an open reading frame whose function is uncertain. There are 16 residues in the CDR3. The ends were cut back, 7 bases at V and 1 base at J, with 16 bases in the middle. CDR3 loop: CASIGPRGVTNEKLFF. The DNA for the CDR3 is TGCGCCAGCATCGGTCCCCGCGGGGTAACTAATGAAAAACTGTTTTTT.

J is TRBJ2-7 and V is TRBV6-5; possibly TRBD2 for D (6 bases). Germline V gives CDR1 MNHEY, CDR2 SVGAGI. The CDR3 runs 14 residues. V dropped 3 bases and J dropped 6 bases, with 15 bases sitting between them. CDR3 sequence reads: CASSYIMGDSEQYF. The CDR3 DNA is TGTGCCAGCAGTTATATTATGGGGGACTCCGAGCAGTACTTC.

This clone came up a few times. The chain combines TRBV28 with TRBJ1-2; no reliable D call. This CDR3 region has 15 residues. Germline V lookup: CDR1 MDHEN, CDR2 SYDVKM. Trimming shortened V by 5 bases and J by 0 bases, and 13 bases separated the two germline ends. CDR3 sequence: CASSPSTRANYGYTF. In DNA, the CDR3 is TGTGCCAGCAGTCCCTCGACACGAGCTAACTATGGCTACACCTTC.

This clone came up once. The chain uses TRBV14 and TRBJ1-3; D might be TRBD1 (6 bases). Trimming took 4 bases from V and 1 from J, leaving 8 bases between them. The germline V gene encodes CDR1 SGHDN and CDR2 FVKESK. This CDR3 contains 14 residues. The CDR3 protein is CASSPQGSGNTIYF. The CDR3 DNA reads TGTGCCAGCAGCCCTCAGGGGTCTGGAAACACCATATATTTT. Using reference TRBV14 and TRBJ1-3 for the parts outside the CDR3, the full variable domain is EAGVTQFPSHSVIEKGQTVTLRCDPISGHDNLYWYRRVMGKEIKFLLHFVKESKQDESGMPNNRFLAERTGGTYSTLKVQPAELEDSGVYFCASSPQGSGNTIYFGEGSWLTVV.

The rearrangement joins TRBV7-6 to TRBJ2-1; TRBD2 aligns across 9 bases. The CDR3 length is 15 residues. V shed 1 base and J 8 bases; nucleotides not matched to a gene: 6. The germline V gene encodes CDR1 SGHVS and CDR2 FNYEAQ. CDR3 sequence reads: CASSLVAGGVHEQFF. CDR3 coding DNA: TGTGCCAGCAGCTTAGTGGCGGGGGGGGTCCATGAGCAGTTCTTC.

This chain joins TRBV7-6 and TRBJ2-1; 9 bases match TRBD2. Germline V lookup: CDR1 SGHVS, CDR2 FNYEAQ. With 1 base clipped from V and 7 bases from J, the junction kept 5 bases outside the gene matches. The CDR3 sequence is 15 residues long. The CDR3 coding sequence is TGTGCCAGCAGCTTAGGCGGGGGGGCCAGTAATGAGCAGTTCTTC. Protein product: CASSLGGGASNEQFF.

V is TRBV29-1 and J is TRBJ2-1, with D perhaps TRBD1 (5 bases). The CDR3 totals 12 residues. The germline V gene has CDR1 SQVTM and CDR2 ANQGSEA. Trimming took off 6 bases at V and 5 bases at J, with 11 bases between the two ends. The CDR3 reads CSVQGRHNEQFF. DNA of the CDR3: TGCAGCGTCCAGGGCAGACACAATGAGCAGTTCTTC.

This sequence joins TRBV19 and TRBJ1-1; perhaps TRBD1 as D (5 bases). The V gene's germline CDR1 is LNHDA and CDR2 SQIVND (reference sequence). The germline V and J ends were trimmed by 2 bases and 0 bases, with 7 bases remaining between them. The CDR3 covers 14 residues. The CDR3 reads CASSIQGVNTEAFF. CDR3 DNA sequence: TGTGCCAGTAGTATACAGGGCGTGAACACTGAAGCTTTCTTT.

The V and J genes are TRBV5-1 and TRBJ2-7; 8 bases are a match to TRBD1. Losses at the gene ends were 2 bases for V and 2 bases for J; bases not matched to a gene: 3. CDR1 is SGHRS, CDR2 YFSETQ, per germline. This CDR3 is built from 14 residues. CDR3 sequence (DNA): TGCGCCAGCAGCTTACAGGGGGACGCCTACGAGCAGTACTTC. Residues: CASSLQGDAYEQYF.

The chain recombines TRBV28 with TRBJ1-2, with 7 bases lining up with TRBD1. With 4 bases clipped from V and 2 bases from J, the junction kept 1 base outside the gene matches. In germline, CDR1 is MDHEN, CDR2 SYDVKM. CDR3 length: 13 residues. The CDR3 DNA sequence: TGTGCCAGCAGTTCGGACAGGAACTATGGCTACACCTTC. Translated: CASSSDRNYGYTF.